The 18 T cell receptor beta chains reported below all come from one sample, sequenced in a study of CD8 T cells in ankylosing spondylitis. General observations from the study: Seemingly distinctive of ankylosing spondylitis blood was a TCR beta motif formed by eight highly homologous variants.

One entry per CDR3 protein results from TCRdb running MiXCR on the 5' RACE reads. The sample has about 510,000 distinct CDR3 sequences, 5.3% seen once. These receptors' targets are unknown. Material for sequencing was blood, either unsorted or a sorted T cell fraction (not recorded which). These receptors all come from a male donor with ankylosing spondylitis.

CDR3 amino acids: CASSPLPLAGDYNEQFF. CDR3 coding DNA: TGTGCCAGCAGCCCTCTACCCCTAGCGGGTGACTACAATGAGCAGTTCTTC. The gene calls are TRBV11-2 and TRBJ2-1, with 8 bases aligning to TRBD2. The CDR3 is 17 residues long. Looked up from germline, CDR1 is SGHAT and CDR2 is FQNNGV. Germline trimming cut 5 bases from V and 3 bases from J; bases unmatched to any gene: 12.

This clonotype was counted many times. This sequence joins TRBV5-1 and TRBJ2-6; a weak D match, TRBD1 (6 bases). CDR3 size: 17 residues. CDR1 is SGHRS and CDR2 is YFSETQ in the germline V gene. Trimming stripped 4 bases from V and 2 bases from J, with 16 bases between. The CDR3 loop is CASSHDRRFTGANVLTF. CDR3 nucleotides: TGCGCCAGCAGCCACGACAGGAGGTTTACTGGGGCCAACGTCCTGACTTTC.

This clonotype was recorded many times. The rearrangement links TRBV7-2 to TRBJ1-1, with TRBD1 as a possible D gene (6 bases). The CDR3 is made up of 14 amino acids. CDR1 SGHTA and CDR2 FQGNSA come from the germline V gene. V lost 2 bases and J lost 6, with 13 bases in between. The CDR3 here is CASSLRSGGAEAFF. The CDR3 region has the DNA TGTGCCAGCAGCTTAAGAAGCGGGGGCGCTGAAGCTTTCTTT.

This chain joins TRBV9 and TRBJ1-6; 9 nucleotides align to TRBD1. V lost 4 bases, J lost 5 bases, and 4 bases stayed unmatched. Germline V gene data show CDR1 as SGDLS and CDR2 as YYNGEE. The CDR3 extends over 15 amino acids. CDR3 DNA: TGTGCCAGCAGCACGAGGACAGGGGATAATTCACCCCTCCACTTT. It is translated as CASSTRTGDNSPLHF.

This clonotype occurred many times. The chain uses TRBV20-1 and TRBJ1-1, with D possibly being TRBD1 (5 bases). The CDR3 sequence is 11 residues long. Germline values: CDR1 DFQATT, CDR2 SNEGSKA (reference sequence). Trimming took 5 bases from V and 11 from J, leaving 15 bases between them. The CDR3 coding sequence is TGCAGTGCTCAACAGGTGGAAGAGGCTTTCTTT. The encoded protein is CSAQQVEEAFF.

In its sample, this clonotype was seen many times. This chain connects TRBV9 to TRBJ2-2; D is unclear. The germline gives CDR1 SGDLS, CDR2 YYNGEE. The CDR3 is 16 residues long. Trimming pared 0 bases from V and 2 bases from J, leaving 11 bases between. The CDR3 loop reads CASSVVSRRNTGELFF. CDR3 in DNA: TGTGCCAGCAGCGTAGTGTCCCGCAGAAACACCGGGGAGCTGTTTTTT.

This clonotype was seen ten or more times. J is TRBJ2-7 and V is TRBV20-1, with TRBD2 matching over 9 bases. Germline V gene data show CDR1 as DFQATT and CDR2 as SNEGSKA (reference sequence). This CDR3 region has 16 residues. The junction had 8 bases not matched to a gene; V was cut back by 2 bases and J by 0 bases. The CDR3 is CSARSWTSADSYEQYF. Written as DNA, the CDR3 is TGCAGTGCTAGATCATGGACTAGCGCAGACTCCTACGAGCAGTACTTC.

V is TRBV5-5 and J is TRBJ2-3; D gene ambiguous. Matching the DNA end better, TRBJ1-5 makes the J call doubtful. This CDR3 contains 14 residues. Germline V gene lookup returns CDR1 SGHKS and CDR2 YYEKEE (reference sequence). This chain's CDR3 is CASGPGPFCEAQHF. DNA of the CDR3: TGTGCCAGCGGCCCTGGACCCTTCTGCGAGGCGCAGCATTTT.

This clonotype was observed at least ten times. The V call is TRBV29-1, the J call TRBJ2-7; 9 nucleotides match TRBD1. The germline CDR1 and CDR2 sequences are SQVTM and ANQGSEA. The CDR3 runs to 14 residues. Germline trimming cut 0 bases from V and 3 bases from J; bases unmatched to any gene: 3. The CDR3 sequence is CSVEEADRGYEQYF. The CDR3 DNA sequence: TGCAGCGTTGAAGAAGCGGACAGGGGCTACGAGCAGTACTTC.

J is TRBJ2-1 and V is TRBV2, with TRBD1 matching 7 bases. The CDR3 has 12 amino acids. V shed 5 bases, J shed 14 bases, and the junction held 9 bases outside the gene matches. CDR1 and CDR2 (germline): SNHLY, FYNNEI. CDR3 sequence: CASSRYGQVEFF. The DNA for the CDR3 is TGTGCCAGCAGTCGGTACGGACAGGTTGAGTTCTTC.

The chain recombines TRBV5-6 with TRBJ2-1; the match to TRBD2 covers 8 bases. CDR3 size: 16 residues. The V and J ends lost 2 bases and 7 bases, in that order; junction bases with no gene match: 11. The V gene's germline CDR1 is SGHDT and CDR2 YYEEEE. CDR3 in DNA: TGTGCCAGCAGCTTCGTCGGGAGGGCCGCGCCGAATGAGCAGTTCTTC. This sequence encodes CASSFVGRAAPNEQFF.

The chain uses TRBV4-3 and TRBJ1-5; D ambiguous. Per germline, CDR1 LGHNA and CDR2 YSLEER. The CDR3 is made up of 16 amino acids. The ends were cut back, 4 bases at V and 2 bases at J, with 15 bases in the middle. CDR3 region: CASSPAPEPGNQPQHF. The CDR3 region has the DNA TGCGCCAGCAGCCCCGCCCCCGAGCCGGGCAATCAGCCCCAGCATTTT.

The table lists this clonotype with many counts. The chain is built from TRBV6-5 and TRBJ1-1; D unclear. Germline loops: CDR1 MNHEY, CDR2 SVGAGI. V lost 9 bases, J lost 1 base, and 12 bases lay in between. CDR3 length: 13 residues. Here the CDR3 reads CASQFWGNTEAFF. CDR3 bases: TGTGCCAGTCAGTTTTGGGGGAACACTGAAGCTTTCTTT.

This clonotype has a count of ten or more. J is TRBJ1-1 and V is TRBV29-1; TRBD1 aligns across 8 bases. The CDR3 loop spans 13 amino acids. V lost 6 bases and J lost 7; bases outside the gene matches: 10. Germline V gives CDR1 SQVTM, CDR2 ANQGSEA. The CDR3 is CSVVTGGRDEAFF. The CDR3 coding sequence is TGCAGCGTAGTCACAGGGGGGCGAGATGAAGCTTTCTTT.

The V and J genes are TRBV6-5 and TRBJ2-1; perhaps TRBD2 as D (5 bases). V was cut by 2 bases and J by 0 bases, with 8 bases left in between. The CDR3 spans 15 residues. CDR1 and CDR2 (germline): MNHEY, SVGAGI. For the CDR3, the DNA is TGTGCCAGCAGTTACACGGGATACTCCTACAATGAGCAGTTCTTC. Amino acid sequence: CASSYTGYSYNEQFF.

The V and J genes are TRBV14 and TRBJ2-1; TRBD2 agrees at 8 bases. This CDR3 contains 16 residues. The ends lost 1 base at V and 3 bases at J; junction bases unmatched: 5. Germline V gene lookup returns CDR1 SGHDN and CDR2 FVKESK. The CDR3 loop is CASSQGPGGNYNEQFF. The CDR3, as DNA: TGTGCCAGCAGCCAAGGGCCGGGGGGGAACTACAATGAGCAGTTCTTC.

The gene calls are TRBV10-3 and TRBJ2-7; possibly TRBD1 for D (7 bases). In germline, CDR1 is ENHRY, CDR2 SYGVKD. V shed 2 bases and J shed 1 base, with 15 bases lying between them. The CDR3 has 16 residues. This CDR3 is CAISEPRGVPSYEQYF. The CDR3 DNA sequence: TGTGCCATCAGTGAGCCCAGGGGGGTTCCTTCCTACGAGCAGTACTTC.

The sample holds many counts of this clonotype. CDR3 DNA sequence: TGTGCCAGCAGGACCTTGTGGGGTCCAGATACGCAGTATTTT. It is translated as CASRTLWGPDTQYF. This sequence joins TRBV6-1 and TRBJ2-3; D is unclear. V was cut by 6 bases and J by 4 bases, with 14 bases left in between. Germline CDR1 is MNHNS and CDR2 is SASEGT. The CDR3 length is 14 residues.